The 19 T cell receptor beta chains below were found in one sample sequenced in a study of T cell responses to AZD1222 COVID-19 vaccine. Profiled with immunoSEQ multiplex PCR; TCRdb holds only in-frame clones, not every one. The sample yields about 160,000 clones, roughly nine tenths seen once. Source: peripheral blood, taken on day 0 of AZD1222 vaccination. The receptors originated from an adult in good health.

This clone was found once. The chain couples TRBV27 to TRBJ1-2, with D tentatively TRBD1 (5 bases). V lost 7 bases and J 0 bases, leaving 6 bases between the germline ends. The CDR3 totals 12 residues. CDR1 MNHEY and CDR2 SMNVEV come from the germline V gene (reference sequence). Written as DNA, the CDR3 is TGTGCCAGCACCAGGGCTAACTATGGCTACACCTTC. Amino acids: CASTRANYGYTF.

This clone was seen a single time. The J gene is TRBJ1-5, the V gene TRBV6-4; TRBD1 matches 7 bases. The germline V gene encodes CDR1 MRHNA and CDR2 SNTAGT. The CDR3 has 13 amino acids. V dropped 3 bases and J dropped 5; count of bases not matched to a gene: 1. Here the CDR3 DNA reads TGTGCCAGCAGTGAGCAGGGGGATCAGCCCCAGCATTTT. Translation gives CASSEQGDQPQHF.

The chain recombines TRBV25-1 with TRBJ1-2; tentatively, D is TRBD1 (5 bases). The CDR3 length is 14 residues. V was cut by 4 bases and J by 7 bases, with 16 bases left in between. CDR1 MGHDK and CDR2 SYGVNS come from the germline V gene. The CDR3 coding sequence is TGTGCCAGCAGTGGCTCCCGGGGGATCGGTGGCTACACCTTC. It yields the protein CASSGSRGIGGYTF.

Regarding this clone: Additional DNA sequences in this sample encode the identical CDR3. The chain recombines TRBV4-1 with TRBJ1-2, with D perhaps matching TRBD1 (6 bases). CDR1 and CDR2 (germline): MGHRA, YSYEKL. CDR3 length: 15 residues. The V gene lost 1 base and the J gene lost 3 bases, with 12 bases spanning the gap. The CDR3 nucleotides read TGCGCCAGCAGCCAAGTTACAGGGAGTTACTATGGCTACACCTTC. Amino acid sequence: CASSQVTGSYYGYTF.

The V gene is TRBV10-3, the J gene TRBJ2-3; no firm D call. Trimming shortened V by 8 bases and J by 4 bases, and 7 bases separated the two germline ends. Germline V gene data show CDR1 as ENHRY and CDR2 as SYGVKD. This CDR3 spans 11 amino acids. The CDR3 region is CAIRSADTQYF. The CDR3 bases are TGTGCCATCCGGAGCGCAGATACGCAGTATTTT.

The rearrangement joins TRBV2 to TRBJ2-1; 11 nucleotides agree with TRBD1. The V and J ends lost 10 bases and 8 bases, in that order; junction bases with no gene match: 10. Germline-derived CDR1 and CDR2 are SNHLY and FYNNEI. The CDR3 is 14 residues long. The CDR3 sequence: CATVGDRGTDEQFF. The DNA for the CDR3 is TGTGCCACCGTCGGGGACAGGGGGACCGATGAGCAGTTCTTC.

This clone appeared a single time. The chain recombines TRBV28 with TRBJ2-7; 9 bases are a match to TRBD2. The trim removed 6 bases at V and 6 bases at J, leaving 9 bases unmatched. The CDR3 runs to 14 residues. Germline-derived CDR1 and CDR2 are MDHEN and SYDVKM. Here the CDR3 reads CASRTTGLALEQYF. CDR3 nucleotides: TGTGCCAGCAGGACGACGGGACTAGCTCTCGAGCAGTACTTC.

The rearrangement joins TRBV5-4 to TRBJ1-1; D is possibly TRBD1 (6 bases). The CDR3 is 14 amino acids. Germline V gives CDR1 SGHNT, CDR2 YYREEE (reference sequence). The germline V and J ends were trimmed by 5 bases and 0 bases, with 11 bases remaining between them. The CDR3 sequence is CASSRDRMNTEAFF. Here the CDR3 DNA reads TGTGCCAGCAGTCGTGACAGGATGAACACTGAAGCTTTCTTT.

The V gene is TRBV3-1 (or the pseudogene TRBV3-2), the J gene TRBJ2-1; maybe TRBD2 (5 bases). Germline loops: CDR1 LGHDT, CDR2 YNNKEL (reference sequence). The V end lost 3 bases, the J end lost 10 bases, and 16 bases lay between the germline ends. This CDR3 is built from 14 residues. The CDR3 region has the DNA TGTGCCAGCAGCCACCCAGTACGTGCGGGCGAGCAGTTCTTC. Residues: CASSHPVRAGEQFF.

This clone occurred once. The J gene is TRBJ2-3, the V gene TRBV19; perhaps TRBD2 as D (6 bases). Trimming stripped 1 base from V and 0 bases from J, with 17 bases between. This CDR3 contains 18 residues. CDR1 is LNHDA and CDR2 is SQIVND in the germline V gene (reference sequence). The CDR3 bases are TGTGCCAGTAGTATAGTTGGAACTAGCACTCGAAGCACAGATACGCAGTATTTT. Translating gives CASSIVGTSTRSTDTQYF.

V gene TRBV30 combines with J gene TRBJ1-5; D is possibly TRBD1 (5 bases). V lost 2 bases to trimming and J lost 2 bases, with 13 bases between them. This CDR3 comprises 15 residues. From germline, CDR1 is GTSNPN and CDR2 SVGIG (reference sequence). The CDR3 nucleotides are TGTGCCTGGAGTCTTGGGGCTAGGGGCAATCAGCCCCAGCATTTT. This translates into CAWSLGARGNQPQHF.

The V and J genes are TRBV21-1 and TRBJ2-5. TRBV21-1 is recorded as a pseudogene. The CDR3 is 16 amino acids. CDR3 DNA sequence: TGTGCCAGCAGCAACGCTTGCAGGCAGGAGAAAGAGACCCAGTACTTC. This translates into CASSNACRQEKETQYF.

V is TRBV19 and J is TRBJ1-5; 8 positions agree with TRBD1. From germline, CDR1 is LNHDA and CDR2 SQIVND (reference sequence). The CDR3 is made up of 14 amino acids. The ends lost 4 bases at V and 4 bases at J; junction bases unmatched: 3. Here the CDR3 reads CASSKNRGNQPQHF. The CDR3 DNA sequence: TGTGCCAGTAGTAAAAACAGGGGGAATCAGCCCCAGCATTTT.

The chain is built from TRBV19 and TRBJ2-3; tentatively, D is TRBD1 (6 bases). The V gene's germline CDR1 is LNHDA and CDR2 SQIVND (reference sequence). V gave up 4 bases and J gave up 8 bases, with 16 bases separating them. The CDR3 has 14 residues. The CDR3 loop is CASSTSGHGGTQYF. For the CDR3, the DNA is TGTGCCAGTAGTACTTCGGGACACGGTGGTACGCAGTATTTT.

V usage is TRBV5-6 and J usage is TRBJ1-1; TRBD1 aligns across 7 bases. The germline CDR1 and CDR2 sequences are SGHDT and YYEEEE. CDR3 length equals 16 residues. V gave up 2 bases and J gave up 4 bases; unmatched junction bases: 11. CDR3 nucleotide sequence: TGTGCCAGCAGCTTCGGGCAGGGGGGCACGGGCACTGAAGCTTTCTTT. Translated, it gives CASSFGQGGTGTEAFF. The variable domain in full, completed from reference TRBV5-6 and TRBJ1-1, reads DAGVTQSPTHLIKTRGQQVTLRCSPKSGHDTVSWYQQALGQGPQFIFQYYEEEERQRGNFPDRFSGHQFPNYSSELNVNALLLGDSALYLCASSFGQGGTGTEAFFGQGTRLTVV.

The V gene is TRBV6-2 or TRBV6-3, the J gene TRBJ1-2, with 7 bases matching TRBD1. V trimming: 6 bases; J trimming: 6 bases; junction bases outside the gene matches: 7. Germline V CDR1 and CDR2: MNHEY, SVGEGT. This CDR3 is built from 13 residues. The CDR3 DNA reads TGTGCCAGCAGCATAAGACAGGGTAATGGCTACACCTTC. It encodes CASSIRQGNGYTF.

CDR3 DNA: TGTGCCAGCAGTGACAACCGCTACTCCGGGACCCCTGGGGACGAGCAGTACTTC. This sequence encodes CASSDNRYSGTPGDEQYF. The rearrangement joins TRBV6-1 to TRBJ2-7, with D perhaps given as TRBD1 or TRBD2 (5 bases each). CDR3 length: 18 amino acids. Trimming shortened V by 3 bases and J by 5 bases, and 26 bases separated the two germline ends. In germline, CDR1 is MNHNS, CDR2 SASEGT.

This clone showed up just a few times. The V and J genes are TRBV7-9 and TRBJ2-7; 8 nucleotides align to TRBD1. The CDR3 is 15 amino acids. The ends lost 5 bases at V and 2 bases at J; junction bases unmatched: 8. CDR1 SEHNR and CDR2 FQNEAQ come from the germline V gene (reference sequence). The CDR3 spells CASSPSDREAYEQYF. The CDR3 DNA follows: TGTGCCAGCAGCCCTTCGGACAGGGAAGCCTACGAGCAGTACTTC.

The chain joins TRBV28 to TRBJ1-6, with D tentatively TRBD1 (6 bases). Germline V gene lookup returns CDR1 MDHEN and CDR2 SYDVKM. The CDR3 sequence is 14 residues long. The germline V and J ends were trimmed by 4 bases and 7 bases, with 11 bases remaining between them. The CDR3 DNA reads TGTGCCAGCAGTTCCGGGGGGGGCAATTCACCCCTCCACTTT. The encoded protein is CASSSGGGNSPLHF. Based on the CDR3 plus reference TRBV28 and TRBJ1-6, the full variable domain is DVKVTQSSRYLVKRTGEKVFLECVQDMDHENMFWYRQDPGLGLRLIYFSYDVKMKEKGDIPEGYSVSREKKERFSLILESASTNQTSMYLCASSSGGGNSPLHFGNGTRLTVT.